What follows are 10 T cell receptor beta chains derived from one specimen sequenced in a study of T cell repertoires in cytomegalovirus infection. Antigen specificity for these receptors is unknown. TCRdb analysed the reads with MiXCR anew, one entry per CDR3 protein. The table lists about 920,000 distinct CDR3 sequences, roughly 30% of them singletons. The material was cultured CD8+ T cells from PBMCs, obtained from culture after CMV antigen stimulation. The receptors originated from a human donor in good health (CMV status not recorded). Some clones in this sample may be carry-over from other donors' samples.

The chain uses TRBV2 and TRBJ2-3; D might be TRBD2 (7 bases). V lost 2 bases and J lost 8, with 17 bases in between. This CDR3 is built from 15 residues. Looked up from germline, CDR1 is SNHLY and CDR2 is FYNNEI. The CDR3 loop is CASSEPSGGLGTQYF. In DNA form, the CDR3 reads TGTGCCAGCAGTGAACCTTCGGGGGGCCTTGGTACGCAGTATTTT. The full variable domain, completed using reference TRBV2 and TRBJ2-3, is EPEVTQTPSHQVTQMGQEVILRCVPISNHLYFYWYRQILGQKVEFLVSFYNNEISEKSEIFDDQFSVERPDGSNFTLKIRSTKLEDSAMYFCASSEPSGGLGTQYFGPGTRLTVL.

This clonotype has just a few counts. This chain connects TRBV4-1 to TRBJ2-1, with D unresolved. The ends were cut back, 4 bases at V and 0 bases at J, with 16 bases in the middle. The CDR3 contains 17 residues. Looked up from germline, CDR1 is MGHRA and CDR2 is YSYEKL. This CDR3 is CASSPWARTNSYNEQFF. DNA for the CDR3: TGCGCCAGCAGCCCCTGGGCTAGAACCAACTCCTACAATGAGCAGTTCTTC.

This clonotype occurred a few times. V is TRBV6-6 and J is TRBJ1-4, with D unclear. The germline V and J ends were trimmed by 3 bases and 4 bases, with 6 bases remaining between them. From germline, CDR1 is MNHNY and CDR2 SVGAGI (reference sequence). The CDR3 is made up of 13 amino acids. For the CDR3, the DNA is TGTGCCAGCAGTTATCTACATAATGAAAAACTGTTTTTT. Its protein product is CASSYLHNEKLFF.

The chain links TRBV7-9 to TRBJ2-3, with D perhaps TRBD2 (6 bases). The CDR3 totals 15 residues. Per germline, CDR1 SEHNR and CDR2 FQNEAQ (reference sequence). V lost 1 base, J lost 4 bases, and 12 bases lay in between. The CDR3 coding sequence is TGTGCCAGCAGCTTAGTCCCTGCGGGGTCAGATACGCAGTATTTT. This translates into CASSLVPAGSDTQYF.

For this clonotype: One end of the junction does not line up with germline, which may come from a read error. V and J are TRBV7-4 and TRBJ2-1; the match to TRBD2 covers 8 bases. Germline V lookup: CDR1 SGHVT, CDR2 SQSDAQ. The CDR3 loop spans 14 amino acids. This chain's CDR3 is CVSSPGGLANEQFF. The CDR3 region has the DNA TGTGTCAGCAGCCCGGGGGGGTTGGCCAATGAGCAGTTCTTC.

The chain couples TRBV6-5 to TRBJ2-2, with 9 bases matching TRBD2. Germline V gives CDR1 MNHEY, CDR2 SVGAGI. J lost 1 base, V lost 2 bases, and 5 bases had no gene match. There are 17 residues in the CDR3. In nucleotides, the CDR3 is TGTGCCAGCAGTTACCGTCCTAGCGGGGAGAACACCGGGGAGCTGTTTTTT. It codes for CASSYRPSGENTGELFF.

This clonotype occurred many times. This sequence joins TRBV7-2 and TRBJ1-1; 8 bases align to TRBD1. Germline V gene lookup returns CDR1 SGHTA and CDR2 FQGNSA. V dropped 2 bases and J dropped 1; count of bases not matched to a gene: 3. The length of the CDR3 is 15 residues. The CDR3 DNA is TGTGCCAGCAGCTTAAGGGGACAGGCGAACACTGAAGCTTTCTTT. Protein: CASSLRGQANTEAFF. The full variable domain, completed using reference TRBV7-2 and TRBJ1-1, is GAGVSQSPSNKVTEKGKDVELRCDPISGHTALYWYRQSLGQGLEFLIYFQGNSAPDKSGLPSDRFSAERTGGSVSTLTIQRTQQEDSAVYLCASSLRGQANTEAFFGQGTRLTVV.

In this sample, this clonotype turned up a few times. This chain connects TRBV2 to TRBJ1-1; no definite D call. V was trimmed by 5 bases and J by 0 bases, leaving 13 bases between them. Germline V gene sequence: CDR1 SNHLY, CDR2 FYNNEI. The CDR3 extends over 15 amino acids. This CDR3 reads CASSPLVGLNTEAFF. CDR3 DNA sequence: TGTGCCAGCAGTCCTCTGGTAGGATTGAACACTGAAGCTTTCTTT.

There are a few counts of this clonotype. The chain joins TRBV4-3 to TRBJ2-1; 12 positions match TRBD2. The CDR3 runs to 17 residues. V trimming: 3 bases; J trimming: 6 bases; junction bases outside the gene matches: 9. Germline lookup yields CDR1 LGHNA and CDR2 YSLEER. The DNA for the CDR3 is TGCGCCAGCAGCCATTCTAGCGGGGGGGCCATAGGCAATGAGCAGTTCTTC. This encodes CASSHSSGGAIGNEQFF.

Note on this clonotype: A much larger clone differs by one base, so this may be a read error. The chain combines TRBV6-1 with TRBJ2-1; perhaps D is TRBD1 or TRBD2 (6 bases each). Germline V gene sequence: CDR1 MNHNS, CDR2 SASEGT. The CDR3 extends over 13 amino acids. The CDR3 region is CASGEWGADEQFF. The DNA of the CDR3 is TGTGCCAGCGGTGAATGGGGGGCAGATGAGCAGTTCTTC.